Listed below are T cell receptor beta chains from one sample, sequenced in a study of a mutant IDH1 vaccine in newly diagnosed glioma. Which antigens these TCRs recognize remains unknown. Libraries were prepared by immunoSEQ multiplex PCR; TCRdb keeps only in-frame clonotypes and omits some of them. The data hold 68,000 or so clones, with almost 85% observed a single time. Sequencing was performed on PBMCs, taken from a glioma patient whose treatment included an IDH1 peptide vaccine. Receptor source: a man aged 18 to 30 with glioma. CDR3s include the opening cysteine and the closing phenylalanine or tryptophan. The order of the fields is CDR3 protein, CDR3 DNA, clone size, V gene, D gene, J gene. The D gene is left open where the match is weak. Some rows mark clone size as missing; the rest say once, few, many or name a class of expanded clone.

CDR3 protein: CAWMGRGIGYTF; CDR3 DNA: TGTGCCTGGATGGGCAGGGGAATTGGCTACACCTTC; clone size: .; V gene: TRBV30; D gene: .; J gene: TRBJ1-2
CDR3 protein: CAWSVQGIRGEKLFF; CDR3 DNA: TGTGCCTGGAGTGTACAAGGGATTAGGGGTGAAAAACTGTTTTTT; clone size: .; V gene: TRBV30; D gene: .; J gene: TRBJ1-4
CDR3 protein: CSVGLERMNTEAFF; CDR3 DNA: TGCAGCGTTGGATTAGAAAGGATGAACACTGAAGCTTTCTTT; clone size: .; V gene: TRBV29-1; D gene: .; J gene: TRBJ1-1
CDR3 protein: CASSWTGTPPQHF; CDR3 DNA: TGTGCCAGCAGTTGGACAGGAACCCCGCCCCAGCATTTT; clone size: .; V gene: TRBV6-6; D gene: TRBD1; J gene: TRBJ1-5
CDR3 protein: CASQRAGGNEQFF; CDR3 DNA: TGTGCCAGCCAGAGGGCAGGGGGCAATGAGCAGTTCTTC; clone size: few; V gene: TRBV27; D gene: TRBD1; J gene: TRBJ2-1
CDR3 protein: CASSPQNTGELFF; CDR3 DNA: TGTGCCAGCAGCCCACAGAACACCGGGGAGCTGTTTTTT; clone size: .; V gene: TRBV27; D gene: .; J gene: TRBJ2-2
CDR3 protein: CASSSPGTGSWYGYTF; CDR3 DNA: TGTGCCAGCAGTTCCCCCGGGACAGGTTCGTGGTATGGCTACACCTTC; clone size: .; V gene: TRBV6-6; D gene: TRBD1; J gene: TRBJ1-2
CDR3 protein: CASSLSQGYQPQHF; CDR3 DNA: TGTGCCAGCAGTTTATCACAGGGTTATCAGCCCCAGCATTTT; clone size: .; V gene: TRBV28; D gene: .; J gene: TRBJ1-5
CDR3 protein: CASSTDRASYNSPLHF; CDR3 DNA: TGTGCCAGCTCGACCGACAGAGCATCGTATAATTCACCCCTCCACTTT; clone size: .; V gene: TRBV2; D gene: .; J gene: TRBJ1-6
CDR3 protein: CASSSGQPAQYF; CDR3 DNA: TGTGCCAGCAGCTCAGGACAGCCAGCGCAGTATTTT; clone size: .; V gene: TRBV7-6; D gene: .; J gene: TRBJ2-3
CDR3 protein: CASSSPNARYGYTF; CDR3 DNA: TGTGCCAGCAGCTCCCCAAACGCCCGCTATGGCTACACCTTC; clone size: .; V gene: TRBV13; D gene: .; J gene: TRBJ1-2
CDR3 protein: CASSIASGGGYYNEQFF; CDR3 DNA: TGTGCCAGTAGTATTGCTTCTGGCGGGGGTTACTACAATGAGCAGTTCTTC; clone size: once; V gene: TRBV19; D gene: TRBD2; J gene: TRBJ2-1
CDR3 protein: CASSPTGQGSLWNGYTF; CDR3 DNA: TGTGCCAGCAGCCCCACGGGACAGGGGTCATTGTGGAATGGCTACACCTTC; clone size: few; V gene: TRBV4-2; D gene: TRBD1; J gene: TRBJ1-2
CDR3 protein: CASSLYRGNEAFF; CDR3 DNA: TGTGCCAGCAGCTTATACCGGGGAAATGAAGCTTTCTTT; clone size: .; V gene: TRBV5-5; D gene: .; J gene: TRBJ1-1
CDR3 protein: CASSLGPTGPKQPQHF; CDR3 DNA: TGTGCCAGCAGCTTAGGGCCGACCGGGCCGAAGCAGCCCCAGCATTTT; clone size: .; V gene: TRBV11-2; D gene: .; J gene: TRBJ1-5
CDR3 protein: CAISEQFMNTEAFF; CDR3 DNA: TGTGCCATCAGTGAGCAATTCATGAACACTGAAGCTTTCTTT; clone size: .; V gene: TRBV10-3; D gene: .; J gene: TRBJ1-1
CDR3 protein: CASSVQGTIYGYTF; CDR3 DNA: TGTGCCAGCAGTGTTCAGGGAACGATCTATGGCTACACCTTC; clone size: .; V gene: TRBV2; D gene: .; J gene: TRBJ1-2
CDR3 protein: CASSLKGRGLYGYTF; CDR3 DNA: TGTGCCAGCAGCTTAAAGGGTAGGGGCCTCTACGGCTACACCTTC; clone size: few; V gene: TRBV7-9; D gene: .; J gene: TRBJ1-2
CDR3 protein: CASSLSPPEAYGYTF; CDR3 DNA: TGTGCCAGCAGTTTATCTCCTCCGGAGGCCTATGGCTACACCTTC; clone size: .; V gene: TRBV27; D gene: .; J gene: TRBJ1-2
CDR3 protein: CASSLGTGGNTIYF; CDR3 DNA: TGTGCCAGCAGCCTAGGGACAGGTGGAAACACCATATATTTT; clone size: .; V gene: TRBV7-2; D gene: TRBD1; J gene: TRBJ1-3
CDR3 protein: CASSGIYEQYF; CDR3 DNA: TGTGCCAGCAGTGGGATTTACGAGCAGTACTTC; clone size: .; V gene: TRBV6-5; D gene: .; J gene: TRBJ2-7
CDR3 protein: CATHRGGNYGYTF; CDR3 DNA: TGTGCCACCCACAGAGGGGGTAACTATGGCTACACCTTC; clone size: .; V gene: TRBV6-5; D gene: .; J gene: TRBJ1-2
CDR3 protein: CASSPRSTSGSGTDTQYF; CDR3 DNA: TGTGCCAGCTCACCACGATCGACTAGCGGGAGTGGCACAGATACGCAGTATTTT; clone size: .; V gene: TRBV18; D gene: TRBD2; J gene: TRBJ2-3
CDR3 protein: CASSPPVGAGYEQYF; CDR3 DNA: TGTGCCAGCTCACCACCTGTGGGGGCTGGGTACGAGCAGTACTTC; clone size: .; V gene: TRBV18; D gene: .; J gene: TRBJ2-7
CDR3 protein: CASSQYDYGYTF; CDR3 DNA: TGTGCCAGCAGTCAGTATGACTATGGCTACACCTTC; clone size: .; V gene: TRBV25-1; D gene: .; J gene: TRBJ1-2
CDR3 protein: CASSDNPDTQYF; CDR3 DNA: TGTGCCAGCAGTGATAACCCAGATACGCAGTATTTT; clone size: few; V gene: TRBV25-1; D gene: .; J gene: TRBJ2-3
CDR3 protein: CASSLGYQETQYF; CDR3 DNA: TGTGCCAGCAGCTTAGGGTACCAAGAGACCCAGTACTTC; clone size: .; V gene: TRBV7-2; D gene: .; J gene: TRBJ2-5
CDR3 protein: CASSVGAAYEQYF; CDR3 DNA: TGTGCCAGCAGCGTAGGCGCGGCCTACGAGCAGTACTTC; clone size: .; V gene: TRBV9; D gene: .; J gene: TRBJ2-7
CDR3 protein: CASSPAQGSGNTIYF; CDR3 DNA: TGTGCCAGCAGCCCCGCACAGGGATCTGGAAACACCATATATTTT; clone size: .; V gene: TRBV27; D gene: .; J gene: TRBJ1-3
CDR3 protein: CASSPQGQNFREQYF; CDR3 DNA: TGTGCCAGCAGCCCGCAAGGGCAGAATTTTCGCGAGCAGTACTTC; clone size: .; V gene: TRBV4-2; D gene: .; J gene: TRBJ2-7
CDR3 protein: CASSLEGTGPYTEAFF; CDR3 DNA: TGCGCCAGCAGCTTGGAGGGGACAGGCCCGTACACTGAAGCTTTCTTT; clone size: .; V gene: TRBV5-1; D gene: TRBD1; J gene: TRBJ1-1
CDR3 protein: CASSQGKSSGDTQYF; CDR3 DNA: TGTGCCAGCAGCCAAGGTAAATCTTCAGGGGATACGCAGTATTTT; clone size: .; V gene: TRBV4-2; D gene: .; J gene: TRBJ2-3
CDR3 protein: CASSSRTSGGVGQFF; CDR3 DNA: TGTGCCAGCAGCAGCCGGACTAGCGGGGGGGTGGGGCAGTTCTTC; clone size: .; V gene: TRBV9; D gene: TRBD2; J gene: TRBJ2-1
CDR3 protein: CASSTTAKNTEAFF; CDR3 DNA: TGTGCCAGCAGTACTACCGCAAAGAACACTGAAGCTTTCTTT; clone size: .; V gene: TRBV6-5; D gene: .; J gene: TRBJ1-1
CDR3 protein: CASSLDLAGAHREQYF; CDR3 DNA: TGTGCCAGCAGCTTGGACCTAGCGGGAGCTCACCGCGAGCAGTACTTC; clone size: .; V gene: TRBV5-4; D gene: TRBD2; J gene: TRBJ2-7
CDR3 protein: CASSRTSGARVSTF; CDR3 DNA: TGTGCCAGCAGTCGAACCTCCGGCGCCAGGGTTAGCACCTTC; clone size: once; V gene: TRBV7-2; D gene: .; J gene: TRBJ1-2
CDR3 protein: CASSAEGADKSPEAFF; CDR3 DNA: TGTGCCAGCAGTGCTGAGGGAGCCGACAAATCCCCTGAAGCTTTCTTT; clone size: .; V gene: TRBV25-1; D gene: .; J gene: TRBJ1-1
CDR3 protein: CASSLRLRGSVGNTIYF; CDR3 DNA: TGTGCCAGCAGCTTACGGCTCAGGGGGTCGGTGGGAAACACCATATATTTT; clone size: .; V gene: TRBV7-9; D gene: TRBD1; J gene: TRBJ1-3
CDR3 protein: CASRSGGRNEQFF; CDR3 DNA: TGTGCCAGCAGATCGGGGGGCCGTAATGAGCAGTTCTTC; clone size: .; V gene: TRBV6-5; D gene: .; J gene: TRBJ2-1
CDR3 protein: CASSLVRGNTEAFF; CDR3 DNA: TGTGCCAGCAGCTTAGTTCGGGGTAACACTGAAGCTTTCTTT; clone size: few; V gene: TRBV7-9; D gene: .; J gene: TRBJ1-1
CDR3 protein: CASSSDRRPQPQHF; CDR3 DNA: TGTGCCAGCAGTAGTGACAGGCGGCCTCAGCCCCAGCATTTT; clone size: .; V gene: TRBV6-5; D gene: .; J gene: TRBJ1-5
CDR3 protein: CASSGVRGLTDTQYF; CDR3 DNA: TGCGCCAGCAGCGGAGTGCGGGGCTTAACAGATACGCAGTATTTT; clone size: .; V gene: TRBV4-1; D gene: .; J gene: TRBJ2-3
CDR3 protein: CASRGAGSTEAFF; CDR3 DNA: TGCGCCAGCAGGGGGGCGGGGAGCACTGAAGCTTTCTTT; clone size: few; V gene: TRBV10-2; D gene: .; J gene: TRBJ1-1
CDR3 protein: CASSVSASGRAATGELFF; CDR3 DNA: TGTGCCAGCAGTGTGTCGGCTAGCGGGAGGGCTGCCACCGGGGAGCTGTTTTTT; clone size: .; V gene: TRBV2; D gene: TRBD2; J gene: TRBJ2-2
CDR3 protein: CASSLRGQAYNEQFF; CDR3 DNA: TGCGCCAGCAGCCTAAGGGGACAGGCCTACAATGAGCAGTTCTTC; clone size: .; V gene: TRBV4-3; D gene: TRBD1; J gene: TRBJ2-1
CDR3 protein: CASSRDRGLNYGYTF; CDR3 DNA: TGTGCCAGCAGCCGAGACAGGGGCCTAAACTATGGCTACACCTTC; clone size: .; V gene: TRBV5-4; D gene: TRBD1; J gene: TRBJ1-2
CDR3 protein: CASSQMGEKLFF; CDR3 DNA: TGTGCCAGCAGCCAAATGGGTGAAAAACTGTTTTTT; clone size: .; V gene: TRBV7-9; D gene: .; J gene: TRBJ1-4
CDR3 protein: CSVDGENYEQYF; CDR3 DNA: TGCAGCGTTGATGGGGAAAACTACGAGCAGTACTTC; clone size: .; V gene: TRBV29-1; D gene: .; J gene: TRBJ2-7
CDR3 protein: CATSREWGTGTTEAFF; CDR3 DNA: TGTGCCACCAGCAGAGAGTGGGGTACAGGGACCACTGAAGCTTTCTTT; clone size: .; V gene: TRBV15; D gene: .; J gene: TRBJ1-1
CDR3 protein: CASSLATPANTGELFF; CDR3 DNA: TGTGCCAGCAGCTTAGCGACGCCAGCGAACACCGGGGAGCTGTTTTTT; clone size: .; V gene: TRBV7-9; D gene: .; J gene: TRBJ2-2
CDR3 protein: CASSRTGNYGYTF; CDR3 DNA: TGTGCCAGCAGTCGTACAGGAAACTATGGCTACACCTTC; clone size: .; V gene: TRBV28; D gene: .; J gene: TRBJ1-2
CDR3 protein: CASSQDLGVQETQYF; CDR3 DNA: TGCGCCAGCAGCCAAGATCTTGGGGTTCAAGAGACCCAGTACTTC; clone size: .; V gene: TRBV4-1; D gene: .; J gene: TRBJ2-5
CDR3 protein: CASRTTGQANYGYTF; CDR3 DNA: TGCGCCAGCAGAACGACGGGACAGGCAAACTATGGCTACACCTTC; clone size: .; V gene: TRBV5-1; D gene: TRBD1; J gene: TRBJ1-2